What follows are 17 T cell receptor beta chains derived from one specimen sequenced in a study of lymphopenia after photon versus proton radiotherapy. This table comes from immunoSEQ multiplex PCR, and its TCRdb copy is limited to in-frame clones, with some not included. The sample lists about 29,000 clones, 80% to 90% occurring once. The input for sequencing was peripheral blood, taken from a patient treated with proton-based radiotherapy. Receptors were obtained from a woman aged 60-70 years with cholangiocarcinoma. Some clones in this sample may be carry-over from other donors' samples.

The J gene is TRBJ1-2, the V gene TRBV5-4; 7 bases match TRBD1. The CDR3 spans 13 residues. V was clipped by 4 bases and J by 4 bases; unmatched bases: 4. The germline V gene encodes CDR1 SGHNT and CDR2 YYREEE (reference sequence). The CDR3 coding sequence is TGTGCCAGCAGCCTGGGACAGCTCTATGGCTACACCTTC. Translating gives CASSLGQLYGYTF.

The chain links TRBV9 to TRBJ1-1; D is possibly TRBD1 (6 bases). The CDR3 contains 15 residues. CDR1 is SGDLS, CDR2 YYNGEE, per germline. The V and J ends lost 0 bases and 4 bases respectively, with 13 bases between them. The CDR3 here is CASSVEQGRTTEAFF. The CDR3 bases are TGTGCCAGCAGCGTAGAACAGGGAAGGACCACTGAAGCTTTCTTT.

This clone is deemed hyperexpanded (1% or more). The chain joins TRBV7-3 to TRBJ2-1, with TRBD2 matching 12 bases. The germline CDR1 and CDR2 sequences are SGHTA and FQGTGA. V was clipped by 4 bases and J by 8 bases; unmatched bases: 9. The CDR3 length is 16 residues. The CDR3 DNA reads TGTGCCAGCAGCTCCCTGACTAGCGGGGGTTTGGATGAGCAGTTCTTC. This encodes CASSSLTSGGLDEQFF.

This chain connects TRBV4-3 to TRBJ2-7, with D possibly TRBD2 on 6 matching bases. The CDR3 sequence is 14 residues long. The V gene lost 5 bases and the J gene lost 3 bases, with 14 bases spanning the gap. Germline V gene sequence: CDR1 LGHNA, CDR2 YSLEER. CDR3 amino acids: CASSSLAGYYEQYF. CDR3 nucleotide sequence: TGCGCCAGCAGCTCCCTTGCGGGGTACTACGAGCAGTACTTC.

This clone was seen just once. The chain carries TRBV7-3 and TRBJ2-3; D not certain. CDR1 and CDR2 from the germline V gene are SGHTA and FQGTGA. The CDR3 runs 13 residues. V was pared by 2 bases and J by 9 bases, with 12 bases between. The CDR3 reads CASSLEVLETQYF. CDR3 nucleotide sequence: TGTGCCAGCAGCTTAGAGGTTTTAGAAACGCAGTATTTT.

The CDR3 coding sequence is TGTGCCAGCAGCGTAGCTTTGGGGGAGACTGAAGCTTTCTTT. Translated, it gives CASSVALGETEAFF. This chain uses TRBV9 with TRBJ1-1, with D tentatively TRBD1 (5 bases). The V gene lost 0 bases and the J gene lost 5 bases, with 11 bases spanning the gap. Germline CDR1 SGDLS, CDR2 YYNGEE. There are 14 residues in the CDR3. The whole variable domain, filled in from reference TRBV9 and TRBJ1-1, reads DSGVTQTPKHLITATGQRVTLRCSPRSGDLSVYWYQQSLDQGLQFLIQYYNGEERAKGNILERFSAQQFPDLHSELNLSSLELGDSALYFCASSVALGETEAFFGQGTRLTVV.

The rearrangement links TRBV2 to TRBJ1-5; 8 bases are a match to TRBD1. V trimming: 6 bases; J trimming: 5 bases; junction bases outside the gene matches: 12. The CDR3 has 16 amino acids. In germline, CDR1 is SNHLY, CDR2 FYNNEI. The CDR3 DNA is TGTGCCAGCAGGGCCGCGACAGGGGAGTCAGATCAGCCCCAGCATTTT. This encodes CASRAATGESDQPQHF.

The chain employs TRBV12-5 and TRBJ1-1; D gene unclear. Germline V CDR1 and CDR2: LGHNT, FRNRAP. The CDR3 is 12 amino acids. The V gene lost 3 bases and the J gene lost 6 bases, with 8 bases spanning the gap. This chain's CDR3 is CASGFWRSEAFF. CDR3 sequence (DNA): TGTGCTAGTGGTTTTTGGCGTTCTGAAGCTTTCTTT.

The chain combines TRBV15 with TRBJ2-1; D unresolved. V was trimmed by 5 bases and J by 2 bases, leaving 13 bases between them. CDR1 is LNHNV and CDR2 is YYDKDF in the germline V gene (reference sequence). The CDR3 consists of 15 residues. The CDR3 here is CATSSSGPAYNEQFF. The CDR3 coding sequence is TGTGCCACCAGCTCCTCCGGGCCCGCCTACAATGAGCAGTTCTTC.

CDR3 bases: TGTGCCAGCATGTCGTTCAAGGGGACCTCCCTCCCGCGCTCTGGGGCCAACGTCCTGACTTTC. Protein: CASMSFKGTSLPRSGANVLTF. V usage is TRBV28 and J usage is TRBJ2-6; D tentatively fits TRBD1 or TRBD2 (5 bases each). Germline-derived CDR1 and CDR2 are MDHEN and SYDVKM. CDR3 length: 21 amino acids. Trimming shortened V by 7 bases and J by 0 bases, and 28 bases separated the two germline ends.

The chain joins TRBV4-1 to TRBJ2-5, with D perhaps TRBD2 (6 bases). CDR3 length equals 16 residues. The germline CDR1 and CDR2 sequences are MGHRA and YSYEKL. Trimming left V 3 bases short and J 2 bases short, with 16 bases between. The CDR3 spells CASSQGYGSDQETQYF. The CDR3 DNA reads as TGCGCCAGCAGCCAGGGGTACGGGAGCGATCAAGAGACCCAGTACTTC.

This sequence joins TRBV7-2 and TRBJ2-1, with 7 bases identical to TRBD1. The CDR3 is made up of 13 amino acids. V dropped 7 bases and J dropped 9; count of bases not matched to a gene: 9. CDR1 and CDR2 (germline): SGHTA, FQGNSA. The CDR3 DNA follows: TGTGCCAGCACCCCGACAGGGTTTGGTGAGCAGTTCTTC. Amino acids: CASTPTGFGEQFF. The variable domain in full, with the rest retrieved from reference TRBV7-2 and TRBJ2-1, is GAGVSQSPSNKVTEKGKDVELRCDPISGHTALYWYRQSLGQGLEFLIYFQGNSAPDKSGLPSDRFSAERTGGSVSTLTIQRTQQEDSAVYLCASTPTGFGEQFFGPGTRLTVL.

The rearrangement uses TRBV5-4 and TRBJ2-1, with D hard to call. The germline gives CDR1 SGHNT, CDR2 YYREEE (reference sequence). Trimming left V 0 bases short and J 10 bases short, with 23 bases between. The CDR3 runs 17 residues. CDR3 bases: TGTGCCAGCAGCTTGGCCGGGTTTGGCAGGTTCAAATTCGAGCAGTTCTTC. This codes for CASSLAGFGRFKFEQFF.

The chain is built from TRBV18 and TRBJ2-7; 9 nucleotides line up with TRBD2. V was pared by 3 bases and J by 0 bases, with 3 bases of the junction left unmatched. CDR3 size: 15 residues. Germline V gives CDR1 KGHSH, CDR2 LQKENI. The CDR3 is CASSPTSGYSYEQYF. The CDR3 region has the DNA TGTGCCAGCTCACCCACTAGCGGGTACTCCTACGAGCAGTACTTC.

This clone was seen a single time. The CDR3 loop reads CASSLSTGRNTEAFF. CDR3 bases: TGTGCCAGCAGCCTATCGACAGGGCGGAACACTGAAGCTTTCTTT. The V gene is TRBV6-1, the J gene TRBJ1-1; 7 bases are a match to TRBD1. This CDR3 has 15 amino acids. Unmatched junction bases numbered 8, after V lost 6 bases and J lost 1 base. CDR1 and CDR2 from the germline V gene are MNHNS and SASEGT.

This clone ranks as medium-sized. The J gene is TRBJ2-7, the V gene TRBV19; the D gene is possibly TRBD2 (6 bases). Germline values: CDR1 LNHDA, CDR2 SQIVND (reference sequence). This CDR3 spans 14 amino acids. V was cut by 5 bases and J by 7 bases, with 18 bases left in between. In nucleotides, the CDR3 is TGTGCCAGTAGTCCTTTGGCAGCTGGAGGGGAGCAGTACTTC. It encodes CASSPLAAGGEQYF.

The J gene is TRBJ1-2, the V gene TRBV28, with TRBD1 identical over 10 bases. The junction had 7 bases not matched to a gene; V was cut back by 5 bases and J by 7 bases. Germline values: CDR1 MDHEN, CDR2 SYDVKM. The CDR3 has 14 residues. The CDR3 region has the DNA TGTGCCAGCAGTCGGACAGGGGGGATAGGTGGCTACACCTTC. Its translation is CASSRTGGIGGYTF.